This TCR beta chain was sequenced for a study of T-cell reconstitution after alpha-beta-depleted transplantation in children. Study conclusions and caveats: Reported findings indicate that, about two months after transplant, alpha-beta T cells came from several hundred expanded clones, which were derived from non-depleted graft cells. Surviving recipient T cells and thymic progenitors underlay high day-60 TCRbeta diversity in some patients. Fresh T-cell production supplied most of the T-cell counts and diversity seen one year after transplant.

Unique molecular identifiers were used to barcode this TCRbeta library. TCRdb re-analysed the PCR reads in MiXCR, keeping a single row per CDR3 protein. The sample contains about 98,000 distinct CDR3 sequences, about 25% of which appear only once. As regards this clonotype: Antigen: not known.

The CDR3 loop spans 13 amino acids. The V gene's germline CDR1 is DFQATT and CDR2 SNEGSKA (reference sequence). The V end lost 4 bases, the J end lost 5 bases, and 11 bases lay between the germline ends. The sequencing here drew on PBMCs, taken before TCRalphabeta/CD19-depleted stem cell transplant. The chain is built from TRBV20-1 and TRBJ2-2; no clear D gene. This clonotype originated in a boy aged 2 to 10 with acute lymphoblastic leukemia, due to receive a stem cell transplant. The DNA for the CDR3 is TGCAGTGCTACCACACAATCAACCGGGGAGCTGTTTTTT. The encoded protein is CSATTQSTGELFF.